Listed here is a single T cell receptor (beta chain). Antigen: not known. Breast cancer patients provided tissue from their axillary draining lymph nodes. TCRdb re-called the multiplex PCR reads with MiXCR, one entry per CDR3 protein. The profile shows some 230,000 distinct CDR3 sequences, nearly 35% of them singletons. This sample stems from a study of breast tumors, draining lymph nodes, adjacent tissues. Findings of the study overall: Tumor repertoires ranked between lymph nodes and nontumor tissue in diversity, with V and J gene preferences.

The length of the CDR3 is 14 residues. Germline CDR1 and CDR2: MDHEN and SYDVKM. V gave up 2 bases and J gave up 4 bases, with 12 bases separating them. This receptor was taken from a female donor with breast cancer. Some clones in this sample may be carry-over from other donors' samples. The rearrangement joins TRBV28 to TRBJ2-7; D might be TRBD2 (5 bases). The sequencing input was axillary lymph node tissue. CDR3: CASSLTGIGYEQYF. CDR3 nucleotide sequence: TGTGCCAGCAGTTTAACGGGGATAGGTTACGAGCAGTACTTC.